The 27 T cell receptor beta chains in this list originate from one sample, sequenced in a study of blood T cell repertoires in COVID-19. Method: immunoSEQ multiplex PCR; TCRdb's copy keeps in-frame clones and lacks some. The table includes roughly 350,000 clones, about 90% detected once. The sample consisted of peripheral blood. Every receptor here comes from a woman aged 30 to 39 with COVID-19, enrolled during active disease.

This CDR3 is CASSMEQGSNQPQHF. The CDR3 coding sequence is TGTGCCAGCAGTATGGAACAGGGAAGCAATCAGCCCCAGCATTTT. This rearrangement joins TRBV2 to TRBJ1-5, with a tentative D call TRBD1 (6 bases). This CDR3 region has 15 residues. V was pared by 5 bases and J by 1 base, with 12 bases between. Germline CDR1 is SNHLY and CDR2 is FYNNEI.

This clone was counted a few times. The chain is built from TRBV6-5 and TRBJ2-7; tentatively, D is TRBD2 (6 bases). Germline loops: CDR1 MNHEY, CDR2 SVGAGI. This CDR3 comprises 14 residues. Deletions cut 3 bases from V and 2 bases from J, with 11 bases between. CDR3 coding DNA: TGTGCCAGCAGTTATCCCGGGAGCACCTACGAGCAGTACTTC. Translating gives CASSYPGSTYEQYF.

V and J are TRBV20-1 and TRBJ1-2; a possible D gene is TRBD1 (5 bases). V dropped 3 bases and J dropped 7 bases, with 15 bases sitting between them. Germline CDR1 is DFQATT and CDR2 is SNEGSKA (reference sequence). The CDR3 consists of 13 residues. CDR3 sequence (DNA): TGCAGTGCTAGTGATCAGGGTTTGGGTGGCTACACCTTC. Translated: CSASDQGLGGYTF.

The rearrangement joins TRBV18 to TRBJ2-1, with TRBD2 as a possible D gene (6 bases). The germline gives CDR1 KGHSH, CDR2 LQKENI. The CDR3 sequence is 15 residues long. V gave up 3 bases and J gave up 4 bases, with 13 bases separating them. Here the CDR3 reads CASSPLGGFYNEQFF. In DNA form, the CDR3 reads TGTGCCAGCTCACCCCTTGGGGGGTTTTACAATGAGCAGTTCTTC.

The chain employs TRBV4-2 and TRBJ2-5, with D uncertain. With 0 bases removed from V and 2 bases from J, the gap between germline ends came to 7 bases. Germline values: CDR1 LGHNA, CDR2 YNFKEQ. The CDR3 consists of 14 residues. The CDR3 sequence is CASSQDFRQETQYF. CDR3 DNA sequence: TGTGCCAGCAGCCAAGATTTTAGACAAGAGACCCAGTACTTC.

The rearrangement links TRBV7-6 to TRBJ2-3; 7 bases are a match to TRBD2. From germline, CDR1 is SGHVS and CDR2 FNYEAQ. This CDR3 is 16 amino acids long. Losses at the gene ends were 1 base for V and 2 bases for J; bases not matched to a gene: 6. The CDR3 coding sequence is TGTGCCAGCAGCTTAGGGGCGGGAGCGCTCACAGATACGCAGTATTTT. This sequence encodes CASSLGAGALTDTQYF.

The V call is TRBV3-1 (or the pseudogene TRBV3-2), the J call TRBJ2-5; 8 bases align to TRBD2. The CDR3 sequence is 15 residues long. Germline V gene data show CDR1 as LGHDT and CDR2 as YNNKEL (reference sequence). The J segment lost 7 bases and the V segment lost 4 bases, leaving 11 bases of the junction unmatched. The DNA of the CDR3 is TGTGCCAGCAGCCCCCGGCCGGGGGGGGGAGTGACCCAGTACTTC. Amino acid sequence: CASSPRPGGGVTQYF.

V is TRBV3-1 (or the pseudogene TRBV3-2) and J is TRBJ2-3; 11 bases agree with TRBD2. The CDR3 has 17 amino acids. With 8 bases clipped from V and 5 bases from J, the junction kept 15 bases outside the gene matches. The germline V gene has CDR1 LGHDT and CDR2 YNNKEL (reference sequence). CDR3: CASAGLAEGVYGDTQYF. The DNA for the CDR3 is TGTGCCAGCGCGGGACTAGCGGAGGGGGTATACGGAGATACGCAGTATTTT.

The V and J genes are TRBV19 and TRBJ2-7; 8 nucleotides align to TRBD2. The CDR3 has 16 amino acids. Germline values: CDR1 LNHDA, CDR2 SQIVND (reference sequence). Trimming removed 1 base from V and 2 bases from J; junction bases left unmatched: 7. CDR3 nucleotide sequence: TGTGCCAGTAGTATAGCGGGAGGGCCCTCCACCTACGAGCAGTACTTC. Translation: CASSIAGGPSTYEQYF.

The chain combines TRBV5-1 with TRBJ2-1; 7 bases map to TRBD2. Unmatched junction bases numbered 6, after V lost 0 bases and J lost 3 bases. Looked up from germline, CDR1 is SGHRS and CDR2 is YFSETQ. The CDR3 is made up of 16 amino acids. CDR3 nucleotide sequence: TGCGCCAGCAGCTTGGGGGAACTAGCGTTCTACAATGAGCAGTTCTTC. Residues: CASSLGELAFYNEQFF.

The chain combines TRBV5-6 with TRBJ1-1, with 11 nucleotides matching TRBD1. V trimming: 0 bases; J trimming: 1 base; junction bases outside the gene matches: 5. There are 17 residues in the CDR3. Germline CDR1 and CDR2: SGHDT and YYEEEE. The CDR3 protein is CASSLVRTGGRNTEAFF. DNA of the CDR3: TGTGCCAGCAGCTTGGTTAGGACAGGGGGCAGGAACACTGAAGCTTTCTTT.

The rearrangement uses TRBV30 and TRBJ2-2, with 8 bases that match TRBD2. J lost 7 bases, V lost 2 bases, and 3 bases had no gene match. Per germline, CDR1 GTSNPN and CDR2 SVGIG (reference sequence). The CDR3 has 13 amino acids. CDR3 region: CAWSLLAVGELFF. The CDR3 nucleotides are TGTGCCTGGAGTCTACTAGCGGTCGGGGAGCTGTTTTTT. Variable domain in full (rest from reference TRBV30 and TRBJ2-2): SQTIHQWPATLVQPVGSPLSLECTVEGTSNPNLYWYRQAAGRGLQLLFYSVGIGQISSEVPQNLSASRPQDRQFILSSKKLLLSDSGFYLCAWSLLAVGELFFGEGSRLTVL.

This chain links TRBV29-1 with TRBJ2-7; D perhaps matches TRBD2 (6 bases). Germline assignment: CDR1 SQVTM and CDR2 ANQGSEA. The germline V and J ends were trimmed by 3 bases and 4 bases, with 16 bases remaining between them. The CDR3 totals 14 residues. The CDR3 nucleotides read TGCAGCGTTGAGACGGGAGTGGTGGCTTACGAGCAGTACTTC. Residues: CSVETGVVAYEQYF.

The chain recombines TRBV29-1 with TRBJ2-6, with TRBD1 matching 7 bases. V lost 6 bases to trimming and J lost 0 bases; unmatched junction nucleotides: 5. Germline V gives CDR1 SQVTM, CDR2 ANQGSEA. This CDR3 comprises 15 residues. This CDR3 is CSVSRDSSGANVLTF. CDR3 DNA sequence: TGCAGCGTCTCTAGGGACAGCTCTGGGGCCAACGTCCTGACTTTC.

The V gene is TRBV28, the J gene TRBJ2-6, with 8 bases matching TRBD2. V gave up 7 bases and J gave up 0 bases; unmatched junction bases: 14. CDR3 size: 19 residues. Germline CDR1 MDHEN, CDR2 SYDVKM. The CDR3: CASTQSGGRTFSGANVLTF. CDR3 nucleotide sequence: TGTGCCAGCACTCAAAGCGGGGGCAGGACCTTCTCTGGGGCCAACGTCCTGACTTTC.

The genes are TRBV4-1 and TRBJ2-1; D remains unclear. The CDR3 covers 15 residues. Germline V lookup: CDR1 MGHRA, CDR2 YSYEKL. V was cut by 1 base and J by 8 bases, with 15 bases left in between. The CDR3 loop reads CASSQVPPRLDEQFF. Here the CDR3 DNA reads TGCGCCAGCAGCCAAGTACCCCCGCGATTGGATGAGCAGTTCTTC.

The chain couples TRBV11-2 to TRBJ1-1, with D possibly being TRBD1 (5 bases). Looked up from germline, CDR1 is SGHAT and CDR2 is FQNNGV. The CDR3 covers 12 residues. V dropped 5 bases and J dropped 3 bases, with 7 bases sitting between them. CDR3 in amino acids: CASSRGDTEAFF. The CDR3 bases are TGTGCCAGCAGCCGGGGGGACACTGAAGCTTTCTTT.

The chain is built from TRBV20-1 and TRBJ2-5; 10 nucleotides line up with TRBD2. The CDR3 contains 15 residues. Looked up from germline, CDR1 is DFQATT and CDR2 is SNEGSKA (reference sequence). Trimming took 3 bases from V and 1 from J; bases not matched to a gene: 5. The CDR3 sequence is CSASLLAGLQETQYF. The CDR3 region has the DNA TGCAGTGCTAGTTTACTAGCGGGACTCCAAGAGACCCAGTACTTC.

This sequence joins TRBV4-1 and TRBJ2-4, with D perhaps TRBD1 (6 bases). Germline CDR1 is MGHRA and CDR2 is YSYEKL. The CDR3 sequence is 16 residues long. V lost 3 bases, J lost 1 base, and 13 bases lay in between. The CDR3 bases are TGCGCCAGCAGCCAGGGACATATATCGGCCAAAAACATTCAGTACTTC. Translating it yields CASSQGHISAKNIQYF.

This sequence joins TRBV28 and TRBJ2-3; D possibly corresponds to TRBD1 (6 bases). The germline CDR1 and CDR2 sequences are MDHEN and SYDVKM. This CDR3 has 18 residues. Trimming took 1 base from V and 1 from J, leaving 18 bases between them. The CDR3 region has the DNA TGTGCCAGCAGTTTATCCTGGGGGCAGGGGTGGGGCACAGATACGCAGTATTTT. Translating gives CASSLSWGQGWGTDTQYF.

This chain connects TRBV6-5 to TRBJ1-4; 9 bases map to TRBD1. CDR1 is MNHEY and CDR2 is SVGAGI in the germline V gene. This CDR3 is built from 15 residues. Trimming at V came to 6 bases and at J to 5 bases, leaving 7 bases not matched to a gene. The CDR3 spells CASRRGTGSNEKLFF. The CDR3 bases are TGTGCCAGCAGGAGGGGGACAGGGTCAAATGAAAAACTGTTTTTT.

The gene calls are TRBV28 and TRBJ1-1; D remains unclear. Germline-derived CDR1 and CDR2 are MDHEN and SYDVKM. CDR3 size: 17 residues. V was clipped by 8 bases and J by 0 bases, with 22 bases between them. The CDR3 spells CASRSLFWAPMNTEAFF. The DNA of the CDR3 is TGTGCCAGCCGATCCCTATTTTGGGCCCCAATGAACACTGAAGCTTTCTTT. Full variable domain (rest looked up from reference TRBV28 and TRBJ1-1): DVKVTQSSRYLVKRTGEKVFLECVQDMDHENMFWYRQDPGLGLRLIYFSYDVKMKEKGDIPEGYSVSREKKERFSLILESASTNQTSMYLCASRSLFWAPMNTEAFFGQGTRLTVV.

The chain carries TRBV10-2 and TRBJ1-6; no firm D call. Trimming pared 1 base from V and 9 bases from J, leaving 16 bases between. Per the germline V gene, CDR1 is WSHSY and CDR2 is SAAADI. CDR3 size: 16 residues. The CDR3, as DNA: TGCGCCAGCAGTGAGTTTAGGAGTGGACGGGGTTCACCCCTCCACTTT. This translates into CASSEFRSGRGSPLHF.

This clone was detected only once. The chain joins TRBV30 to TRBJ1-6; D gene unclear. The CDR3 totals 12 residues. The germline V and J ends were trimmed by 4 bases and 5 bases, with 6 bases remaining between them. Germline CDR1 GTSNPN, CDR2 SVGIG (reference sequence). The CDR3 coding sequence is TGTGCCTGGAAAGCGAATAATTCACCCCTCCACTTT. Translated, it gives CAWKANNSPLHF.

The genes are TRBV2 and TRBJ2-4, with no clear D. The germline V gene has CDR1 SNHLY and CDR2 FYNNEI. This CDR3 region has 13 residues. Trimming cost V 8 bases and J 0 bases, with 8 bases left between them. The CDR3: CASVLQAKNIQYF. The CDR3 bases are TGTGCCAGCGTCTTACAAGCCAAAAACATTCAGTACTTC.

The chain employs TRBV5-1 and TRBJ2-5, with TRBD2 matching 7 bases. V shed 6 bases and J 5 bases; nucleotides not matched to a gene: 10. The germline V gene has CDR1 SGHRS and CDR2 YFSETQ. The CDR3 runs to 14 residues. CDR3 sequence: CASTPPRGGETQYF. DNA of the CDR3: TGCGCCAGCACCCCGCCCCGGGGAGGGGAGACCCAGTACTTC.

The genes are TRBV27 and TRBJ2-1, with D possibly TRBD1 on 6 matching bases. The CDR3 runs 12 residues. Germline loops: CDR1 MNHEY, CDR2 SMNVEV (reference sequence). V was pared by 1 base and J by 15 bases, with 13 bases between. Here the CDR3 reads CASSLYQGRAFF. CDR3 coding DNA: TGTGCCAGCAGTTTATACCAGGGGCGGGCGTTCTTC.